This T cell receptor (beta chain) was identified in a study of cytomegalovirus exposure and HLA in healthy donors (TCRdb year 2017). About the full investigation: In an earlier analysis of roughly 590 of the donors, 276 Gb of sequence data and 90 million to 120 million unique TCR beta sequences from about 179 million T cells were reported. An early release covering about 600 HLA-typed donors comprised about 300 gigabases of sequencing data and roughly 86 million unique TCR sequences. Among the roughly 370 genotyped donors, around 79% belonged to the genetic ancestry cluster associated with self-reported Caucasian donors. The aim of the study was to test whether cataloging public T cell receptors could identify signatures of past pathogen exposure. The study used immunosequencing to profile the T cell repertoires of 666 subjects and linked those repertoires to cytomegalovirus serostatus. In addition to the first cohort of several hundred subjects, a separate validation cohort of about 120 different subjects was used. The study combined high-throughput TCR immunosequencing, statistical association of individual TCRs with disease status, and machine learning to predict cytomegalovirus infection status. A later analysis re-analyzed previously published TCR beta repertoires from roughly 600 donors and added high-resolution HLA genotyping to study TCR occurrence patterns. Rather than drawing on any new phenotypic data, the later analysis identified candidate immune exposures from TCR beta sequences and the way those sequences occurred across donors. In an earlier analysis of 587 of the donors, high-throughput TCR beta sequencing was used to judge whether each TCR beta V gene segment behaved as functional or pseudogenic. Donor age, sex, ethnicity and CMV serostatus were compiled together with the repertoire data. A later genetic analysis used genome-wide SNP genotypes for about 65% of the 666 donors, treating that subset as a discovery cohort. All discovery cohort repertoires had been generated on a single sequencing platform. Both class I and class II loci were covered by HLA typing, at four-digit resolution. Typing coverage varied by locus: 629-630 donors for A, B, C, DRB1 and DQB1; roughly 520 for DQA1; about 590 for DPA1; under 490 for DPB1. Because of strong linkage in the cohort, five DR-DQ haplotypes were treated as single units for association and clustering. Among about 410 genotyped donors of the cohort, an average of about 220,000 unique TCR beta nucleotide sequences was sequenced per donor, of which about 18% were non-productive. General conclusions and limits of the study: Most TCR sequences were observed very rarely across donors, whereas some public TCRs were present in many individuals. Linkage disequilibrium might explain the correlated functional status among segregating V segments, but an unknown experimental factor could not be ruled out. Because the 87-base-pair reads could not distinguish some IMGT-functional V segments, including TRBV6-2 and TRBV6-3, those segments were excluded. Assigning TCR associations to individual alleles was difficult when HLA alleles, especially DR and DQ, strongly co-occurred. A cluster of highly shared sequence variants was judged likely to be a technical artifact of the sequencing pipeline. For the cohort, immune exposure information was limited to CMV serostatus. The study gave a list of over 150 TCR beta chains associated with cytomegalovirus. Because counts were too low, roughly 18 rarely observed V segments, including chromosome 9 orphons, were left out of the earlier analysis of about 500 of the donors. In a later analysis, several top co-occurrence clusters were reported to appear linked to parvovirus B19, influenza, CMV and Epstein-Barr virus. The authors suggested that the approach could potentially be extended to other disease states and immunological phenotypes. In a later analysis, 16,951 TCR beta sequences were associated with specific HLA alleles at a false discovery rate of 0.05. Because HLA typing was unavailable for some donors at each locus, only the typed subset was used in association tests. In a later analysis, TCR association rates were found to vary across HLA loci, with the most associated TCRs seen for DRB1 alleles and the fewest for HLA-C alleles. A further reported finding was that TCR beta sequences accurately predicted the HLA-A and HLA-B alleles for most subjects in the first cohort. The presence/absence analyses assumed that sequencing depth was roughly uniform across donors, and that assumption may not be true. In vitro tests confirmed that three of the cytomegalovirus-associated TCR beta chains recognize cytomegalovirus antigens. The classifier was reported to diagnose cytomegalovirus status with high specificity and sensitivity in both the original and validation cohorts. In a later analysis, most CMV-associated TCR beta chains were found to appear HLA-restricted, with HLA associations seemingly driven largely by CMV exposure. An earlier analysis of around 540 of the donors showed that most TCR beta V segments appeared in productive rearrangements either about 87% or about 30% of the time, which broadly matched IMGT annotations. In a later analysis, HLA-associated TCR beta chains were found to be more clonally expanded and to have lower generation probabilities than equally common non-associated chains. Only TCR beta chains were sequenced in this cohort, and the absence of alpha or paired-chain data limited detectable features. In a later genetic analysis, a missense DCLRE1C variant was associated with V-gene and J-gene trimming of TCR beta chains, and the association was replicated in an independent cohort. In a later genetic analysis, fewer N-insertions in productive TCRs were reported among donors in an Asian-associated ancestry cluster than the approximately 710-donor mean.

In total, 500 to 700 healthy bone marrow donors made up the cohort. At the time of sampling, every cohort member was nominally healthy, though immune exposures that went unrecorded were likely present. The donor tested CMV seronegative and was one of the 352 seronegative cohort members. A peripheral blood sample was provided by each donor, and peripheral blood mononuclear cells were used for TCR beta sequencing. Genomic DNA extraction from the blood cell samples was performed with the Qiagen DNeasy Blood Extraction Kit. Libraries were constructed by the immunoSEQ multiplex PCR assay. The multiplex PCR relied on a mix of 60 forward primers for TCR Vbeta segments and 13 reverse primers for TCR Jbeta segments. The CDR3 region of rearranged TCR beta genes was amplified from genomic DNA by a multiplex PCR assay. The Illumina HiSeq System was used to sequence the amplified TCR beta libraries as 87-base-pair reads. Regarding the original processing steps: A later analysis counted around 72 million unique TCR beta chains across the 550 to 750 repertoires, and roughly 10 million of these chains were shared by at least two donors. To remove PCR and sequencing errors, raw reads were error-corrected and collapsed into unique sequences using a nearest-neighbor algorithm that merged closely related sequences. Alignment of CDR3 sequences to IMGT reference sequences was used to assign V, D and J gene segments. For a sequence to be retained, at least a six-nucleotide match to both a V gene segment and a J gene segment was required. A rearrangement was called productive if the CDR3 had no stop codons and remained in frame with V and J, and every other rearrangement was called non-productive. Following IMGT convention, CDR3 was defined as the stretch from the second conserved V-encoded cysteine up to the conserved J-encoded phenylalanine. The earlier analysis of about 590 of the donors excluded sequences that lacked an unambiguous match to a single V gene segment. In an earlier analysis of about 590 of the donors, a V segment was called functional when productive rearrangements were above 56.7%, and segregating when the standard deviation between donors exceeded 5%. To diagnose cytomegalovirus status from the catalog of TCR beta chain sequences, a statistical classification framework was built. A later analysis assigned V and J genes by comparing TCR nucleotide sequences with IMGT/GENE-DB human TR gene sequences. The TCRdist pipeline was used in a later analysis to assign CDR3 sequences and most-parsimonious VDJ recombination scenarios. In a later analysis, every TCR beta chain was defined by the combination of its CDR3 amino acid sequence and its V-gene family, and reads without a unique V-gene family were dropped. In a later analysis, 550 to 650 highly shared, low-generation-probability nucleotide sequences were removed to address suspected cross-contamination and a sequencing artifact. In a later analysis, a clonal expansion index for each public chain was calculated from normalized within-repertoire ranks of inferred template counts. Generation probabilities in a later analysis came from a VDJ recombination model fitted to out-of-frame rearrangements, and those results were checked against IGoR. In a later analysis, hypergeometric tests were used to score TCR-TCR, TCR-HLA and TCR-CMV co-occurrence, with a repertoire-size bias correction applied to TCR pairs. To estimate false discovery rates, a later analysis permuted the HLA or CMV assignments 20 times. In a later analysis, co-occurring TCRs were grouped using DBSCAN, and TCRdist sequence similarity was added for clustering within HLA-allele-positive subsets. Repertoires with fewer than 30,000 or more than 120,000 public chains, plus five repertoires with anomalous nucleotide sharing, were excluded from co-occurrence clustering. TCRdb retrieved this table from immuneACCESS and kept in-frame rearrangements only. Not all clones are present; in checked studies, unresolved V genes account for under half, and no reason is known for the remainder. The DNA was the basis for D and trimming; V, J and clone size are from that table. This sample has 110,000 to 150,000 clones in its table, and approximately 68% of those were observed once. The ten most abundant clones make up 2.1% of the sample.

Including the terminal cysteine and phenylalanine, the CDR3 comprises 14 residues. Only the CDR3 DNA stays, 42 bases, in frame from base 1. For this chain, trimming is 2 bases at the V end and 5 bases at the J end, and the number of junction bases without a gene match is 8. CDR1 is given as SQVTM and CDR2 as ANQGSEA, both from the germline V gene. Remarks on this clone: Its target antigen remains unknown. Qualities for individual bases were not recorded, and no much larger clone is one base off.

The specimen sequenced was PBMCs. The chain employs TRBV29-1 and TRBJ2-5; 7 middle bases align to TRBD2. The sequence derives from a man between 40 and 49 years old in good health and CMV-seronegative. Here is the DNA: TGCAGCGTTGAAAGGCTAGCGGTAGGCGAGACCCAGTACTTC. Its product reads: CSVERLAVGETQYF.